The 27 T cell receptor beta chains reported below all come from one sample, sequenced in a study of control samples from healthy donors and cancer patients. Clones were read by immunoSEQ multiplex PCR, and TCRdb kept only the in-frame ones, dropping some. In the table there are some 89,000 clones, around nine tenths of which are singletons. The sequenced sample consisted of blood. These receptors were collected from a man under 40 in good health.

This clone was detected once. V is TRBV18 and J is TRBJ2-7, with 9 bases identical to TRBD1. Germline loops: CDR1 KGHSH, CDR2 LQKENI. The CDR3 runs to 15 residues. With 3 bases clipped from V and 5 bases from J, the junction kept 8 bases outside the gene matches. The CDR3 spells CASSPATGGMNEQYV. The CDR3 region has the DNA TGTGCCAGCTCACCCGCTACAGGGGGCATGAACGAGCAGTACGTC.

The chain joins TRBV9 to TRBJ1-2, with no clear D. This CDR3 region has 13 residues. Trimming pared 5 bases from V and 8 bases from J, leaving 16 bases between. CDR1 and CDR2 from the germline V gene are SGDLS and YYNGEE. In DNA form, the CDR3 reads TGTGCCAGCAGAGGAACCGGCTTATGGGGCTACACCTTC. Its translation: CASRGTGLWGYTF.

This clone was detected once. The rearrangement links TRBV1 to TRBJ2-3; the tabulated D call, TRBD2, remains unverified against the DNA. TRBV1 is labeled a pseudogene. The CDR3 length is 16 residues. CDR3 bases: TGCACCAGCAGCCCTCTTCGGGCAGCGGGGACAGATACGCAGTATTTT. Amino acid sequence: CTSSPLRAAGTDTQYF.

The chain joins TRBV5-8 to TRBJ2-7, with D perhaps TRBD1 (5 bases). The CDR3 is 18 amino acids. V lost 0 bases, J lost 3 bases, and 22 bases lay in between. Germline CDR1 reads SGHTS; CDR2 reads YDEGEE. CDR3: CASSLGQGIGDNFYEQYV. Here the CDR3 DNA reads TGTGCCAGCAGCTTGGGGCAGGGAATAGGGGATAACTTCTACGAGCAGTACGTC.

This chain's CDR3 is CASSTTSGGYNEQFF. CDR3 in DNA: TGTGCCAGCAGTACGACTAGCGGGGGGTACAATGAGCAGTTCTTC. The gene calls are TRBV2 and TRBJ2-1; 13 bases are a match to TRBD2. The CDR3 loop spans 15 amino acids. Losses at the gene ends were 5 bases for V and 4 bases for J; bases not matched to a gene: 2. Germline V lookup: CDR1 SNHLY, CDR2 FYNNEI.

The chain carries TRBV5-1 and TRBJ2-2; D is ambiguous. Germline loops: CDR1 SGHRS, CDR2 YFSETQ. CDR3 length equals 15 residues. V was shortened by 3 bases and J by 1 base, with 10 bases between the two germline ends. CDR3 in amino acids: CASSWNSGNTGELFF. The CDR3 DNA follows: TGCGCCAGCAGCTGGAATTCTGGGAACACCGGGGAGCTGTTTTTT.

This clone was counted only a few times. The J gene is TRBJ2-3, the V gene TRBV5-1, with 8 bases identical to TRBD2. The CDR3 spans 12 residues. The V and J ends lost 6 bases and 6 bases, in that order; junction bases with no gene match: 3. The germline gives CDR1 SGHRS, CDR2 YFSETQ. CDR3 loop: CASIGGGDTQYF. The CDR3 DNA reads as TGCGCCAGCATTGGCGGGGGGGATACGCAGTATTTT.

The chain employs TRBV14 and TRBJ1-4, with D perhaps TRBD1 (6 bases). The germline V gene has CDR1 SGHDN and CDR2 FVKESK. Trimming stripped 4 bases from V and 0 bases from J, with 12 bases between. The length of the CDR3 is 16 residues. The chain's CDR3 is CASSRGGHSTNEKLFF. CDR3 coding DNA: TGTGCCAGCAGCCGCGGGGGCCATTCAACTAATGAAAAACTGTTTTTT.

J is TRBJ2-1 and V is TRBV6-6, with a tentative D call TRBD2 (5 bases). The CDR3 length is 13 residues. V lost 6 bases, J lost 5 bases, and 11 bases lay in between. Germline V CDR1 and CDR2: MNHNY, SVGAGI (reference sequence). The CDR3: CASSRTANNEQFF. CDR3 nucleotide sequence: TGTGCCAGCAGCCGGACTGCGAACAATGAGCAGTTCTTC.

The chain is built from TRBV10-3 and TRBJ2-6; D is undetermined. CDR1 is ENHRY, CDR2 SYGVKD, per germline. Trimming left V 3 bases short and J 0 bases short, with 6 bases between. The length of the CDR3 is 15 residues. The DNA of the CDR3 is TGTGCCATCAGTGATCAGTTCTCTGGGGCCAACGTCCTGACTTTC. It encodes CAISDQFSGANVLTF.

The chain uses TRBV15 and TRBJ1-5; TRBD1 is a possible D gene (5 bases). The length of the CDR3 is 17 residues. V lost 0 bases and J lost 3, with 15 bases in between. Germline V CDR1 and CDR2: LNHNV, YYDKDF (reference sequence). CDR3 sequence: CATSRDLIREFNQPQHF. For the CDR3, the DNA is TGTGCCACCAGCAGAGATCTTATCAGGGAGTTCAATCAGCCCCAGCATTTT.

The V call is TRBV19, the J call TRBJ1-5; 7 bases fit TRBD1. The CDR3 has 13 residues. The trim removed 5 bases at V and 6 bases at J, leaving 4 bases unmatched. The germline CDR1 and CDR2 sequences are LNHDA and SQIVND (reference sequence). CDR3 residues: CASSGTGAQPQHF. The DNA for the CDR3 is TGTGCCAGTAGTGGAACAGGGGCTCAGCCCCAGCATTTT.

In this sample, this clone turned up a few times. The chain carries TRBV7-2 and TRBJ2-3, with D tentatively TRBD2 (7 bases). The CDR3 consists of 14 residues. Trimming took 7 bases from V and 3 from J, leaving 14 bases between them. CDR1 is SGHTA and CDR2 is FQGNSA in the germline V gene. CDR3 protein: CASTRGGVTDTQYF. DNA of the CDR3: TGTGCCAGCACTAGGGGGGGGGTGACAGATACGCAGTATTTT.

The rearrangement links TRBV11-2 to TRBJ1-1; no clear D. V lost 6 bases, J lost 7 bases, and 9 bases lay in between. The CDR3 covers 11 residues. Per the germline V gene, CDR1 is SGHAT and CDR2 is FQNNGV. The CDR3 bases are TGTGCCAGCAGTCGACCGATTGAAGCTTTCTTT. Its translation is CASSRPIEAFF.

This clone appeared a single time. This chain joins TRBV5-1 and TRBJ1-3, with D possibly TRBD1 on 6 matching bases. Germline CDR1 SGHRS, CDR2 YFSETQ. CDR3 length equals 16 residues. V lost 1 base and J lost 2, with 13 bases in between. CDR3 loop: CASSLNGGRTGNTIYF. The CDR3 nucleotides are TGCGCCAGCAGCTTGAATGGGGGGCGGACTGGAAACACCATATATTTT. Combining the CDR3 with reference TRBV5-1 and TRBJ1-3 gives the whole variable domain KAGVTQTPRYLIKTRGQQVTLSCSPISGHRSVSWYQQTPGQGLQFLFEYFSETQRNKGNFPGRFSGRQFSNSRSEMNVSTLELGDSALYLCASSLNGGRTGNTIYFGEGSWLTVV.

The V call is TRBV4-1, the J call TRBJ2-3; D gene uncertain. V was pared by 1 base and J by 2 bases, with 10 bases between. This CDR3 is 15 amino acids long. Germline-derived CDR1 and CDR2 are MGHRA and YSYEKL. The CDR3 region has the DNA TGCGCCAGCAGCCAAGTCTACACCCTCACAGATACGCAGTATTTT. This gives the protein CASSQVYTLTDTQYF.

Only a few counts were recorded for this clone. V and J are TRBV30 and TRBJ1-5; TRBD1 matches 7 bases. Losses at the gene ends were 3 bases for V and 5 bases for J; bases not matched to a gene: 4. This CDR3 region has 13 residues. Per the germline V gene, CDR1 is GTSNPN and CDR2 is SVGIG (reference sequence). For the CDR3, the DNA is TGTGCCTGGAGGACAGGGATAGATCAGCCCCAGCATTTT. This sequence encodes CAWRTGIDQPQHF.

The genes are TRBV19 and TRBJ2-2, with D perhaps matching TRBD1 (6 bases). CDR1 is LNHDA and CDR2 is SQIVND in the germline V gene (reference sequence). The CDR3 runs to 16 residues. V was clipped by 5 bases and J by 5 bases, with 18 bases between them. CDR3 DNA: TGTGCCAGTAGTGCCACAGGGCTATGGGGAACCGGGGAGCTGTTTTTT. Translation gives CASSATGLWGTGELFF.

The chain links TRBV12-5 to TRBJ1-5, with unresolved D. Trimming left V 4 bases short and J 3 bases short, with 7 bases between. CDR1 is LGHNT and CDR2 is FRNRAP in the germline V gene. The CDR3 runs 13 residues. The chain's CDR3 is CASGSRSNQPQHF. The DNA of the CDR3 is TGTGCTAGTGGTTCGCGGTCCAATCAGCCCCAGCATTTT.

This clone was detected only a few times. V and J are TRBV28 and TRBJ1-6; no firm D call. CDR1 and CDR2 (germline): MDHEN, SYDVKM. Trimming stripped 6 bases from V and 8 bases from J, with 14 bases between. The CDR3 is 14 amino acids. The CDR3 loop is CASRIRQADSPLHF. The CDR3 coding sequence is TGTGCCAGCAGAATCCGCCAGGCGGATTCACCCCTCCACTTT.

The chain uses TRBV12-3 or TRBV12-4 and TRBJ1-6; D remains ambiguous. This CDR3 contains 13 residues. Trimming left V 6 bases short and J 5 bases short, with 8 bases between. Written as DNA, the CDR3 is TGTGCCAGCAGCCTAAGGGATAATTCACCCCTCCACTTT. As protein: CASSLRDNSPLHF.

This clone occurred a few times. The chain employs TRBV12-3 or TRBV12-4 and TRBJ1-3, with D uncertain. The CDR3 contains 13 residues. V shed 7 bases and J shed 2 bases, with 9 bases lying between them. The CDR3 DNA reads TGTGCCAGCACCACCCTCGCTGGAAACACCATATATTTT. It encodes CASTTLAGNTIYF.

The chain joins TRBV9 to TRBJ2-1, with a tentative D call TRBD1 (5 bases). V was cut by 0 bases and J by 7 bases, with 8 bases left in between. The V gene's germline CDR1 is SGDLS and CDR2 YYNGEE. This CDR3 has 13 amino acids. The CDR3 here is CASSVGKGNEQFF. CDR3 nucleotides: TGTGCCAGCAGCGTAGGAAAGGGGAATGAGCAGTTCTTC.

The chain uses TRBV19 and TRBJ1-6; D possibly corresponds to TRBD1 (6 bases). Trimming pared 3 bases from V and 7 bases from J, leaving 13 bases between. The germline V gene encodes CDR1 LNHDA and CDR2 SQIVND (reference sequence). This CDR3 region has 15 residues. The CDR3 nucleotides are TGTGCCAGTAGTATCGGGGGGGGCCCCAATTCACCCCTCCACTTT. Protein product: CASSIGGGPNSPLHF.

The genes are TRBV30 and TRBJ1-1; no clear D. Germline V CDR1 and CDR2: GTSNPN, SVGIG (reference sequence). CDR3 length equals 12 residues. Trimming left V 7 bases short and J 1 base short, with 10 bases between. The CDR3, as DNA: TGTGCCTCTGGACCCTCGAACACTGAAGCTTTCTTT. Encoded protein: CASGPSNTEAFF.

V and J are TRBV10-3 and TRBJ1-2, with D unresolved. This CDR3 spans 14 amino acids. Trimming removed 5 bases from V and 3 bases from J, with 13 bases in between. From germline, CDR1 is ENHRY and CDR2 SYGVKD. CDR3 amino acids: CAISQGVQDYGYTF. As DNA, the CDR3 is TGTGCCATCAGTCAAGGTGTGCAGGACTATGGCTACACCTTC.

The chain recombines TRBV27 with TRBJ1-6; 8 positions agree with TRBD1. After removal of 1 base from V and 9 bases from J, the junction contained 5 bases not matched to a gene. The length of the CDR3 is 15 residues. Germline V gives CDR1 MNHEY, CDR2 SMNVEV (reference sequence). The CDR3 DNA sequence: TGTGCCAGCAGTTTATTTTCAGGGGGCGGTTCACCCCTCCACTTT. Residues: CASSLFSGGGSPLHF.